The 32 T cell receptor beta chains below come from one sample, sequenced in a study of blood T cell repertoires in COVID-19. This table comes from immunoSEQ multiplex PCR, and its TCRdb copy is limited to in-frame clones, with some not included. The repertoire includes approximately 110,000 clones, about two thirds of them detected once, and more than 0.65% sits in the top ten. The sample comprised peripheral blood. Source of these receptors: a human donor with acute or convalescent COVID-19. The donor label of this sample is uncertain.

In nucleotides, the CDR3 is TGTGCCTGGAGTGAAGGAGAAAACGAGCAGTACGTC. The encoded protein is CAWSEGENEQYV. J is TRBJ2-7 and V is TRBV30; D gene uncertain. The V gene lost 1 base and the J gene lost 5 bases, with 9 bases spanning the gap. This CDR3 is 12 amino acids long. Germline loops: CDR1 GTSNPN, CDR2 SVGIG (reference sequence).

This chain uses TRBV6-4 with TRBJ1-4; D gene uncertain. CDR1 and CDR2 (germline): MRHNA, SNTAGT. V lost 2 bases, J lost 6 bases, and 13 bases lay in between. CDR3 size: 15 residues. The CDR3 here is CASSDRNSLDEKLFF. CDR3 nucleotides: TGTGCCAGCAGTGACCGTAACAGTTTGGATGAAAAACTGTTTTTT.

This chain's CDR3 is CATSAGTGGKTEAFF. In nucleotides, the CDR3 is TGTGCCACCAGTGCGGGGACAGGGGGAAAGACTGAAGCTTTCTTT. The chain uses TRBV24-1 and TRBJ1-1; 11 bases align to TRBD1. The CDR3 consists of 15 residues. The trim removed 5 bases at V and 5 bases at J, leaving 6 bases unmatched. In germline, CDR1 is KGHDR, CDR2 SFDVKD.

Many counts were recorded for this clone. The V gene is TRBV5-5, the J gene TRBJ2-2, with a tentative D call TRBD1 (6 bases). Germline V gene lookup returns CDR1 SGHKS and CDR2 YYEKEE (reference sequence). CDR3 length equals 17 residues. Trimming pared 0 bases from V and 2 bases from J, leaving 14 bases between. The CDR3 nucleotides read TGTGCCAGCAGCTTGGGAAGGACAGCTGCAAACACCGGGGAGCTGTTTTTT. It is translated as CASSLGRTAANTGELFF.

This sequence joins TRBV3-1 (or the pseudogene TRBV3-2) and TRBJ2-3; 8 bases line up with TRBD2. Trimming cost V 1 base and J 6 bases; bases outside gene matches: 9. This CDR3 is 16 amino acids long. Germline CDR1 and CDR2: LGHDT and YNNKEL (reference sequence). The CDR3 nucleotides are TGTGCCAGCAGCCAAGTGGGCGGGGGGCCATCCGATACGCAGTATTTT. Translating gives CASSQVGGGPSDTQYF.

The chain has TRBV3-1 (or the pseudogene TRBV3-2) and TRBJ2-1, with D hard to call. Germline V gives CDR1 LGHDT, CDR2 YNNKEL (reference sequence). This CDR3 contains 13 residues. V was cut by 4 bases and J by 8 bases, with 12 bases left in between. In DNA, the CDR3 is TGTGCCAGCAGCCCCCTCTTTTTCCATGAGCAGTTCTTC. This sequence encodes CASSPLFFHEQFF.

CDR3 amino acids: CASSEKGSYNEQFF. CDR3 bases: TGTGCCAGCAGTGAAAAGGGGTCCTACAATGAGCAGTTCTTC. The V gene is TRBV2, the J gene TRBJ2-1; the D gene is possibly TRBD1 (5 bases). V was cut by 2 bases and J by 1 base, with 6 bases left in between. The germline CDR1 and CDR2 sequences are SNHLY and FYNNEI. The CDR3 is 14 amino acids.

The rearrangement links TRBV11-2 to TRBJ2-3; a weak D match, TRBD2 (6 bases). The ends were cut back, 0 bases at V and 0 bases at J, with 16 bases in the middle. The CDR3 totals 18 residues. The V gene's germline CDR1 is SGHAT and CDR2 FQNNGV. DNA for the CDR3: TGTGCCAGCAGCTTAGAAGTGACTAGTTTTTCGAGCACAGATACGCAGTATTTT. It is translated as CASSLEVTSFSSTDTQYF.

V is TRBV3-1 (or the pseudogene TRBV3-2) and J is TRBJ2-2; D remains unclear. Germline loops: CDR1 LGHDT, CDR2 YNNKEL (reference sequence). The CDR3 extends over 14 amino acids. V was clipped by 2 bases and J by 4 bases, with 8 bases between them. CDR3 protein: CASSQMASTGELFF. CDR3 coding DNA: TGTGCCAGCAGCCAAATGGCCTCCACCGGGGAGCTGTTTTTT.

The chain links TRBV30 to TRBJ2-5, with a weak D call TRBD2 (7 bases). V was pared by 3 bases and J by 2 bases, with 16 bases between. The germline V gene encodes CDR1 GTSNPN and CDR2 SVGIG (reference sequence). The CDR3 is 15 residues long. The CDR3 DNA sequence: TGTGCCTGGAGGCCAAAAGGGGGGGTACAAGAGACCCAGTACTTC. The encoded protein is CAWRPKGGVQETQYF.

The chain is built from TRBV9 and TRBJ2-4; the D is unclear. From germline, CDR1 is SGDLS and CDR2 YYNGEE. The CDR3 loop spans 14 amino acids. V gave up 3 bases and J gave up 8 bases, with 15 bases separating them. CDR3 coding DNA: TGTGCCAGCAGCGCCGGCCCGACATCATACATTCAGTACTTC. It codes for CASSAGPTSYIQYF.

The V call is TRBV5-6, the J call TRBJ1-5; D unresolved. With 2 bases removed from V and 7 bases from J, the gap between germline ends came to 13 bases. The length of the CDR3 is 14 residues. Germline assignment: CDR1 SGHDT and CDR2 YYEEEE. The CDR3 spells CASSLSPSGQPQHF. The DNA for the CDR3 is TGTGCCAGCAGCTTATCTCCGTCGGGGCAGCCCCAGCATTTT.

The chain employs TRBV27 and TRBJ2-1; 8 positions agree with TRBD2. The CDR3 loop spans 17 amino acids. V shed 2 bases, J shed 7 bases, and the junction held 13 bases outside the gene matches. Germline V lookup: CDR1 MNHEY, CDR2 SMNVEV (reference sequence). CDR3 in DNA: TGTGCCAGCAGTTTAATTGGTAGCGGGGTAAACAGGAATGAGCAGTTCTTC. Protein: CASSLIGSGVNRNEQFF.

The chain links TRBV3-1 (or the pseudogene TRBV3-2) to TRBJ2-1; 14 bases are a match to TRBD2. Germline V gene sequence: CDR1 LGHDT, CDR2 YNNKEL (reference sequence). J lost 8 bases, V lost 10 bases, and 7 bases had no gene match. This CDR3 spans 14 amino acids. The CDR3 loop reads CATGLAGGSYEQFF. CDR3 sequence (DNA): TGTGCCACCGGACTAGCGGGGGGCTCCTATGAGCAGTTCTTC.

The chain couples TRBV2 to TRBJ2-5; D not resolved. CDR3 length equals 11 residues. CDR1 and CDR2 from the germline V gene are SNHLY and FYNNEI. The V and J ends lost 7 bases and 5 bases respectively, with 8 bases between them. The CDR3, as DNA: TGTGCCAGCACCTTCGGGGAGACCCAGTACTTC. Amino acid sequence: CASTFGETQYF.

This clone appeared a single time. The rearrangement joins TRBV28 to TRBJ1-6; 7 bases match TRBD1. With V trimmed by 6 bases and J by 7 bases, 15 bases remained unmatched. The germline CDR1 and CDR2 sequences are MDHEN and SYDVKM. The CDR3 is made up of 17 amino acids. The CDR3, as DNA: TGTGCCAGCAGCTTGGGCACTAACCAGGGGGGAAATTCACCCCTCCACTTT. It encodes CASSLGTNQGGNSPLHF.

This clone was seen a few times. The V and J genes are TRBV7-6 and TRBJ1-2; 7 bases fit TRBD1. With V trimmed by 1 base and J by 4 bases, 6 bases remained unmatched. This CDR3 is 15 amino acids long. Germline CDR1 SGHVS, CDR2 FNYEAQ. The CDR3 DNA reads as TGTGCCAGCAGCTTAGACCCCCAGGGGGTCTATGGCTACACCTTC. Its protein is CASSLDPQGVYGYTF. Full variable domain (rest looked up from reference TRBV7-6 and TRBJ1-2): GAGVSQSPRYKVTKRGQDVALRCDPISGHVSLYWYRQALGQGPEFLTYFNYEAQQDKSGLPNDRFSAERPEGSISTLTIQRTEQRDSAMYRCASSLDPQGVYGYTFGSGTRLTVV.

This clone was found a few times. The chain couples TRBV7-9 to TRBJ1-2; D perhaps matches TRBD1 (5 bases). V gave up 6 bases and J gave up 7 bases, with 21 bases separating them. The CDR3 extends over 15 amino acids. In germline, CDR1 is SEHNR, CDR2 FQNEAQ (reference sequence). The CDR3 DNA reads TGTGCCAGCAGTTTCAGTGAGACAGACCTTCGTGGCTACACCTTC. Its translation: CASSFSETDLRGYTF.

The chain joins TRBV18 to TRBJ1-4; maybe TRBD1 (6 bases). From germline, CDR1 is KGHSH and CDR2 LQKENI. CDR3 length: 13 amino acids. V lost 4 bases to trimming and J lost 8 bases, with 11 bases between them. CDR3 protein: CASSQGQGEKLFF. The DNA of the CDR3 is TGTGCCAGCTCACAGGGACAAGGAGAAAAACTGTTTTTT.

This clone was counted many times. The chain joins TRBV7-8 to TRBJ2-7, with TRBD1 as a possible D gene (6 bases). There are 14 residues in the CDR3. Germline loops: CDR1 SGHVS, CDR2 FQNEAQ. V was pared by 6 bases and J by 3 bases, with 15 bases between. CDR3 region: CASSLGQSFYEQYV. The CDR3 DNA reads TGTGCCAGCAGTCTAGGACAGTCCTTCTACGAGCAGTACGTC.

For the CDR3, the DNA is TGTGCCAGCACAAACGGACAGGGCGGCCAGCCCCAGCATTTT. Residues: CASTNGQGGQPQHF. The genes are TRBV6-6 and TRBJ1-5, with 8 bases identical to TRBD1. The CDR3 spans 14 residues. Germline assignment: CDR1 MNHNY and CDR2 SVGAGI (reference sequence). V lost 7 bases, J lost 7 bases, and 9 bases stayed unmatched.

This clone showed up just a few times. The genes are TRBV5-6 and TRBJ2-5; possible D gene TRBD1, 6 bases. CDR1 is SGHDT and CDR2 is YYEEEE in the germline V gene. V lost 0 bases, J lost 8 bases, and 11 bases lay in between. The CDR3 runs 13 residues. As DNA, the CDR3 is TGTGCCAGCAGCTTGGGGGGGCTATTCACCCAGTACTTC. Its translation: CASSLGGLFTQYF.

The CDR3 protein is CASDSSNTEAFF. The CDR3 bases are TGTGCCAGCGACAGCTCCAACACTGAAGCTTTCTTT. The chain links TRBV2 to TRBJ1-1; TRBD1 might be the D (5 bases). This CDR3 comprises 12 residues. V shed 8 bases and J shed 2 bases, with 9 bases lying between them. Germline assignment: CDR1 SNHLY and CDR2 FYNNEI.

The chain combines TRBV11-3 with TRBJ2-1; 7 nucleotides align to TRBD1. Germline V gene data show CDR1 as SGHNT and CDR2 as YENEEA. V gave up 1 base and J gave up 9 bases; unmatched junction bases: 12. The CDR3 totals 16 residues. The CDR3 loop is CASSLGLGTAPGEQFF. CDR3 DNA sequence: TGTGCCAGCAGCTTAGGTTTGGGGACAGCGCCCGGTGAGCAGTTCTTC. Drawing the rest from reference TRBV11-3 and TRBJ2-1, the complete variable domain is EAGVVQSPRYKIIEKKQPVAFWCNPISGHNTLYWYLQNLGQGPELLIRYENEEAVDDSQLPKDRFSAERLKGVDSTLKIQPAELGDSAVYLCASSLGLGTAPGEQFFGPGTRLTVL.

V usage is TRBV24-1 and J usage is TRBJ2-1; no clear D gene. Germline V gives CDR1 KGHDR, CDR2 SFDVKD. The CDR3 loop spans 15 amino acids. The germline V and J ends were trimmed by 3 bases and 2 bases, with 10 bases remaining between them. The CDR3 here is CATSDPGGTYNEQFF. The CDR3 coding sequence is TGTGCCACCAGTGATCCGGGTGGCACCTACAATGAGCAGTTCTTC.

The CDR3 sequence is CASSASTWGRGPTDTQYF. As DNA, the CDR3 is TGTGCCAGCAGCGCATCCACCTGGGGGCGGGGGCCCACAGATACGCAGTATTTT. The chain recombines TRBV9 with TRBJ2-3, with a possible D match to TRBD2 (7 bases). Germline V gene lookup returns CDR1 SGDLS and CDR2 YYNGEE. CDR3 length equals 18 residues. The ends were cut back, 3 bases at V and 2 bases at J, with 22 bases in the middle.

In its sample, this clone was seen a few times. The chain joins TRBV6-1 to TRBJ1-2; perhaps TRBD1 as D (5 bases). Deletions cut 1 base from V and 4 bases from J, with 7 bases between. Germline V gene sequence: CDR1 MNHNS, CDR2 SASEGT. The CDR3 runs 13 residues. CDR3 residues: CASSEVGGYGYTF. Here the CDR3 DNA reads TGTGCCAGCAGTGAAGTGGGGGGCTATGGCTACACCTTC.

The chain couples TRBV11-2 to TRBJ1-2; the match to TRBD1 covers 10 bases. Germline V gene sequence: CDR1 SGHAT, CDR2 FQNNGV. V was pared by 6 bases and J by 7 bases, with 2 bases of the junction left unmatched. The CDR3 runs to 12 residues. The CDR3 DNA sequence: TGTGCCAGCAGGGGACAGGGGTTTGGCTACACCTTC. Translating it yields CASRGQGFGYTF. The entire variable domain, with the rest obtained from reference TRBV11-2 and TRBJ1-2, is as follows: EAGVAQSPRYKIIEKRQSVAFWCNPISGHATLYWYQQILGQGPKLLIQFQNNGVVDDSQLPKDRFSAERLKGVDSTLKIQPAKLEDSAVYLCASRGQGFGYTFGSGTRLTVV.

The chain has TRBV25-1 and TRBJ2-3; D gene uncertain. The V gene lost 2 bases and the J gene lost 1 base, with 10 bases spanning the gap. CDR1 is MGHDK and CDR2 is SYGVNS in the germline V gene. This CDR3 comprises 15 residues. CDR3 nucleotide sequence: TGTGCCAGCAGTGAACTGGCCTTCGGCACAGATACGCAGTATTTT. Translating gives CASSELAFGTDTQYF.

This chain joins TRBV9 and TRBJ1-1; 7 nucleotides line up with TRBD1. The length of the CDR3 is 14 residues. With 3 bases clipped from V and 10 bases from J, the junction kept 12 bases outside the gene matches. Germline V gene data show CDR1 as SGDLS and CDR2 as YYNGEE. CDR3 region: CASSAGGSLVTAFF. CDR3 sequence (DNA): TGTGCCAGCAGCGCAGGGGGGTCCCTTGTTACAGCTTTCTTT.

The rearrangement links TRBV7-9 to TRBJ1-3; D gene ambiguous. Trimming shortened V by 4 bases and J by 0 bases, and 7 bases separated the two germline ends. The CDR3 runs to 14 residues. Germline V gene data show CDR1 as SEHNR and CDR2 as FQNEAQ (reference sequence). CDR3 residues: CASSSGFSGNTIYF. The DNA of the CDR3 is TGTGCCAGCAGCTCAGGATTCTCTGGAAACACCATATATTTT.

This chain's CDR3 is CASSPQGEGYTF. The CDR3 nucleotides read TGTGCCAGCAGTCCACAGGGAGAAGGCTACACCTTC. V is TRBV6-5 and J is TRBJ1-2, with a weak D call TRBD1 (6 bases). The germline V gene has CDR1 MNHEY and CDR2 SVGAGI. The CDR3 has 12 residues. V lost 5 bases to trimming and J lost 8 bases, with 12 bases between them.